This TCR beta chain comes out of a study of blood T cell repertoires in COVID-19. Study overall: From the United States, Italy and Spain came samples of acute and convalescent COVID-19. Nucleic acid was either cDNA or gDNA, and it came from T cells, B-cell-depleted T cells, or PBMCs.

As processed by the authors: Estimation of nucleated cell counts relied on the amplification of reference gene primers. Sequencing was performed with immunoSEQ multiplex PCR; in TCRdb, only in-frame clones are kept and a portion is missing. For V, J and clone size, that table is used; D and trimming come from the DNA. The sample lists 150,000 to 200,000 clones, 86% occurring once. The CDR3 has 14 amino acids. V shed 0 bases and J shed 7 bases, with 12 bases lying between them. Germline CDR1 and CDR2: GTSNPN and SVGIG (reference sequence). Source material: peripheral blood. The chain joins TRBV30 to TRBJ1-4, with unresolved D. The TCR was taken from a man aged 45-60 years with active or convalescent COVID-19. CDR3 coding DNA: TGTGCCTGGAGTGTTTATGGAAGCGGTGAAAAACTGTTTTTT. This sequence encodes CAWSVYGSGEKLFF.